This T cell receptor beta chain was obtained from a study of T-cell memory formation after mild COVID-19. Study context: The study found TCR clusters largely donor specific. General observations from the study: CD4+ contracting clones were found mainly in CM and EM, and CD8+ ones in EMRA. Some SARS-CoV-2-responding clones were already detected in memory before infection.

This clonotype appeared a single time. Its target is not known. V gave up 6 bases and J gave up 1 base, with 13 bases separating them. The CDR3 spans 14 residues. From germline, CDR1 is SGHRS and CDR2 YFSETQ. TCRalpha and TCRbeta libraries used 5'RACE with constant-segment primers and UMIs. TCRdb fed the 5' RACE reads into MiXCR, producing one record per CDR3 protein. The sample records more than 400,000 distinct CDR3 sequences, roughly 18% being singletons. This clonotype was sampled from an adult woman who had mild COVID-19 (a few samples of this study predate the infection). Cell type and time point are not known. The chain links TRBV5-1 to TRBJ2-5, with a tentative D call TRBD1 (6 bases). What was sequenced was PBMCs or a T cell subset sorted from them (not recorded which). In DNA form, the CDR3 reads TGCGCCAGCAAGAGGGTGGGGGCCCAAGAGACCCAGTACTTC. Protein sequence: CASKRVGAQETQYF.